This T cell receptor beta chain originates from a study of blood T cell repertoires in COVID-19. Study-level information: Material from acute and convalescent COVID-19 was sourced from the United States, Italy and Spain. In each case, the material was cDNA or gDNA derived from T cells, B-cell-depleted T cells, or PBMCs.

The trim removed 0 bases at V and 3 bases at J, leaving 2 bases unmatched. In germline, CDR1 is SGHTA, CDR2 FQGNSA. The CDR3 has 16 amino acids. A word on this clone: Other DNA sequences in this specimen translate into the identical CDR3.

Original data processing: Reference gene primer amplification yielded estimated nucleated cell counts. Using immunoSEQ multiplex PCR, the repertoire was profiled, and TCRdb retains in-frame clones only, with some absent. The DNA was the basis for D and trimming; V, J and clone size are from that table. This table holds about 220,000 clones, roughly 80% found once. The chain recombines TRBV7-2 with TRBJ2-3, with TRBD2 identical over 11 bases. What was sequenced was peripheral blood. The clonotype originates from a human donor in a cohort sampled during active COVID-19. The CDR3 is CASSLALAGGTDTQYF. CDR3 in DNA: TGTGCCAGCAGCTTAGCCCTAGCGGGAGGAACAGATACGCAGTATTTT.